Listed below are T cell receptor beta chains from one sample, sequenced in a study of OX40 agonist ivuxolimab in advanced cancers. The table came from immunoSEQ multiplex PCR; TCRdb's copy has only in-frame clones and leaves some out. The table includes about 80,000 clones, roughly 90% detected once. This sample comprised CD4+ or CD8+ T cells sorted from blood, obtained in a trial of the OX40 agonist ivuxolimab. These receptors were obtained from an adult with an advanced solid tumor such as melanoma, head and neck, liver or kidney cancer. CDR3s leave out the opening cysteine and the closing phenylalanine or tryptophan. The order of the fields is V gene, CDR3 protein.

TRBV11-3,ASSLGLNYEQY
TRBV19,ASSILNPGQLENTEAF
TRBV7-6,ATEPTGTGWNEQF
TRBV2,ASSFTGPGQPQH
TRBV19,ASSIGGAVGEQF
TRBV19,ASSIGRTAGGGYT
TRBV19,ASSIGDYSYEQY
TRBV29-1,SGGRGETQY
TRBV27,ASSFQQGDSYNSPLH
TRBV11-2,ASSLERQGGLDSYEQY
TRBV7-9,ASVVGGYLYGYT
TRBV21-1,ASRQRGMGETQY
TRBV27,ASSLSRGAGTEAF
TRBV7-2,ASSPWEWGYEQY
TRBV27,ASSLPPGQGVSPLH
TRBV5-1,ASSLEEGPYNEQF
TRBV9,ASSPWTPGELF
TRBV6-6,ASSYSLKRGGREQF
TRBV9,ASSPSGGALETQY
TRBV10-3,AIQPGTGRPDTQY
TRBV13,ASSSRLAGGWETQY
TRBV10-3,AITGQGDHTEAF
TRBV7-2,ASSLHTPSDTQY
TRBV5-1,ASSASGGAGETQY
TRBV2,ASSKLTSGEYGNEQF
TRBV4-1,ASSQAEWGEEGEQY
TRBV7-9,ASSSPTSGGYQETQY
TRBV27,ASRTGASGELF
TRBV7-5,VRSLAAY
TRBV5-1,ASSLVGSEGSYNSPLH
TRBV10-3,AISGLGPYSGNTIY
TRBV13,ASSLGTGGSSGNTIY
TRBV5-4,ASSRDVEENTEAF
TRBV27,ASSLSGPTYEQY
TRBV4-1,ASSQDPILSNQPQH
TRBV6-6,ATRTSGPHF
TRBV27,ASSFGGNTEAF
TRBV6-4,ASSDSPGQGAGELF
TRBV2,ASSQPQGTHSYEQY
TRBV2,ASRLTGGYEQY
TRBV7-2,ASSLGGTGPYEQY
TRBV6-1,ASSEWAGNMNTEAF
TRBV9,ASSAPLEGALH
TRBV19,AGRDRGAGELF